This paragraph covers one TCR beta chain sequence. The CDR3 loop spans 13 amino acids. V was cut by 0 bases and J by 7 bases, with 8 bases left in between. CDR1 is SGDLS and CDR2 is YYNGEE in the germline V gene. The PCR employed 60 Vbeta primers together with 13 Jbeta primers. The repertoire was sequenced with immunoSEQ multiplex PCR; TCRdb's copy has only in-frame clones and lacks some. Here the sample spans 95,000 to 150,000 clones, about 82% being singletons. The sample is drawn from a study of cytomegalovirus exposure and HLA in healthy donors. Sequencing was performed on PBMCs. The sequence was obtained from a man aged 45-60 years in good health and CMV-seronegative. This chain uses TRBV9 with TRBJ2-1, with D uncertain. The CDR3 sequence is CASSVVPGNEQFF. In DNA form, the CDR3 reads TGTGCCAGCAGCGTAGTGCCCGGTAATGAGCAGTTCTTC.